This T cell receptor beta chain originates from a study of Ad26.COV2.S vaccination and SARS-CoV-2 variants. This table comes from immunoSEQ multiplex PCR, and its TCRdb copy is limited to in-frame clones, with some not included. The sample yields approximately 450,000 clones, approximately 92% seen once. In germline, CDR1 is WSHSY, CDR2 SAAADI. The V and J ends lost 3 bases and 5 bases respectively, with 10 bases between them. This CDR3 has 13 residues. Broader study findings: Placebo recipients and vaccine recipients were similar in non-spike TCR breadth.

Treatment given: roughly 20 received Ad26.COV2.S at low or high dose, single or two shots; about 5 received placebo; per-sample allocation not given. Material that was analyzed had been drawn on day 63 after the first vaccine or placebo injection. An Ad26 vector was used to express Wuhan-strain SARS-CoV-2 spike as the vaccine. As regards this clone: Its antigen is not identified.

The sequence came from a person between 18 and 59 years old who received the Ad26.COV2.S COVID-19 vaccine or a placebo. This sample comprised peripheral blood, obtained in a trial of Ad26.COV2.S vaccine versus placebo. The V call is TRBV10-2, the J call TRBJ2-5; D gene ambiguous. In DNA form, the CDR3 reads TGCGCCAGCAGTGAAGGTAGCAGTGAGACCCAGTACTTC. This sequence encodes CASSEGSSETQYF.